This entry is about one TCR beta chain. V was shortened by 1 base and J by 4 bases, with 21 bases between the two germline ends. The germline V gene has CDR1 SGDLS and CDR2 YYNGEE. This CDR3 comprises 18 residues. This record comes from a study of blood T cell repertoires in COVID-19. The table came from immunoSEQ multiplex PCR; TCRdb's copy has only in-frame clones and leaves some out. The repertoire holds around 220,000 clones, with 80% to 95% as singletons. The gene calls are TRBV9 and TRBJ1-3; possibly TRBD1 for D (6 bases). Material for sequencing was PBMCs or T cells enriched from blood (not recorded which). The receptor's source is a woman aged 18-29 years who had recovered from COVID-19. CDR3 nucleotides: TGTGCCAGCAGCGTATCACCTGGTGGCAGGGGACAAGGAAACACCATATATTTT. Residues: CASSVSPGGRGQGNTIYF.